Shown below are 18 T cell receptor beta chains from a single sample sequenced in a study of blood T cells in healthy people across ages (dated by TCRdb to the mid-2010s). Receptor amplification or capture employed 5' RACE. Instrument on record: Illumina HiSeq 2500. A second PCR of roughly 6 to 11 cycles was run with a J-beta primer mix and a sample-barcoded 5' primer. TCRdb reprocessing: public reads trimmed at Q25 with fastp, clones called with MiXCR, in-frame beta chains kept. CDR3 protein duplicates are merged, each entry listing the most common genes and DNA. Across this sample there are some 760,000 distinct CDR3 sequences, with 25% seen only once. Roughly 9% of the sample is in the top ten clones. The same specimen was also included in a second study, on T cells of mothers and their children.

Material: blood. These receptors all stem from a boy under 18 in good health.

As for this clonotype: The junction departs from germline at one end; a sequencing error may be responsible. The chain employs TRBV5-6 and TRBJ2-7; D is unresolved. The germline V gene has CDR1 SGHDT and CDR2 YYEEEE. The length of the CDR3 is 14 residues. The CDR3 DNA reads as TGTGCCAGCAGCTTGGGGGCAGACACCTATGAGCAGTACTTC. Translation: CASSLGADTYEQYF.

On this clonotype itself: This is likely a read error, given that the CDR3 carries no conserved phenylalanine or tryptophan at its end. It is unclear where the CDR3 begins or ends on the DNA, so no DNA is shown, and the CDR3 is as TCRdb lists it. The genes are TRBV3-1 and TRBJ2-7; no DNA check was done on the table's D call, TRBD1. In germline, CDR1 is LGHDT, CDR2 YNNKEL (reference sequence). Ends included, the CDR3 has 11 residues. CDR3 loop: CASSQADSLSI.

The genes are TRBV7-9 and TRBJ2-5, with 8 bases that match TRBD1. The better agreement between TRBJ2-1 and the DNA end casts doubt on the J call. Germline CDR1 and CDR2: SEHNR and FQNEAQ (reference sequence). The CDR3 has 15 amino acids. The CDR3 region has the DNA TGTGCCAGCAGCGGAACCGGGACAGGCTACAATGAGCAGTTCTTC. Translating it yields CASSGTGTGYNEQFF.

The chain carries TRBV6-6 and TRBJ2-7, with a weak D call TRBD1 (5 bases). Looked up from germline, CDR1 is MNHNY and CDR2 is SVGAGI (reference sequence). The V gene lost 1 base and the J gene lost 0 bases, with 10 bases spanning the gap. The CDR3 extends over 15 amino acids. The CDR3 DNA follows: TGTGCCAGCAGTTACTGGCCAGGGTCCTCCTACGAGCAGTACTTC. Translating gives CASSYWPGSSYEQYF.

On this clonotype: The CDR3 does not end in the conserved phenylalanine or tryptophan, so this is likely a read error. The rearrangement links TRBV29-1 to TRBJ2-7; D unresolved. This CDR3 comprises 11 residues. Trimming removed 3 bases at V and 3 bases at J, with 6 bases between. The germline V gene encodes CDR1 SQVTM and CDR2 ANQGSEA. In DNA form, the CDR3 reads TGCAGCGTTGAGAATAGCTACGAGCAGTACTCC. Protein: CSVENSYEQYS.

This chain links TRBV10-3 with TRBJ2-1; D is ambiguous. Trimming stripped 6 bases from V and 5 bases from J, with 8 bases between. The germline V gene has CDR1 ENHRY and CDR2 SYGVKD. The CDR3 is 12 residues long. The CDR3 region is CAISTGDNEQFF. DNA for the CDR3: TGTGCCATCAGCACTGGAGACAATGAGCAGTTCTTC.

The CDR3 DNA follows: TGTGCCAGCAGTCCATACCCCTATCACGAGCAGTACTTC. As protein: CASSPYPYHEQYF. This chain connects TRBV28 to TRBJ2-5; D unresolved. The end of the DNA fits TRBJ2-7 better, so the J call may be wrong. Germline CDR1 MDHEN, CDR2 SYDVKM. This CDR3 region has 13 residues.

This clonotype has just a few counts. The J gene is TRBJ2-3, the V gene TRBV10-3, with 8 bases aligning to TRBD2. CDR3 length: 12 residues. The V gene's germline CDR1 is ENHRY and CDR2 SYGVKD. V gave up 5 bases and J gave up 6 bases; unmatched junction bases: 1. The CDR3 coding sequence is TGTGCCATCAGTAGCGGGGGTGATACGCAGTATTTT. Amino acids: CAISSGGDTQYF.

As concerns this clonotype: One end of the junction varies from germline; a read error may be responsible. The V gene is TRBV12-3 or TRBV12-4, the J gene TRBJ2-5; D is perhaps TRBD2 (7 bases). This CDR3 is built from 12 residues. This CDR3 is CAGSLRGLTQYF. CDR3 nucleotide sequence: TGTGCCGGCAGCCTGCGGGGGCTGACCCAGTACTTC.

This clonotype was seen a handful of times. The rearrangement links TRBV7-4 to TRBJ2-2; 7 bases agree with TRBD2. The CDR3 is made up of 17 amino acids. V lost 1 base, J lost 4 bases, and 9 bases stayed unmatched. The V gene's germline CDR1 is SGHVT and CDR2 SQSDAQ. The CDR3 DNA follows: TGTGCCAGCAGCTTAGGCCTGGCGGGGACTATCACCGGGGAGCTGTTTTTT. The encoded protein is CASSLGLAGTITGELFF.

This CDR3 reads CASGQGGYYGYTF. CDR3 nucleotides: TGTGCCAGCGGACAGGGCGGGTACTATGGCTACACCTTC. The chain employs TRBV6-1 and TRBJ1-2, with 8 nucleotides matching TRBD1. The CDR3 length is 13 residues. Trimming took 8 bases from V and 3 from J; bases not matched to a gene: 5. CDR1 is MNHNS, CDR2 SASEGT, per germline.

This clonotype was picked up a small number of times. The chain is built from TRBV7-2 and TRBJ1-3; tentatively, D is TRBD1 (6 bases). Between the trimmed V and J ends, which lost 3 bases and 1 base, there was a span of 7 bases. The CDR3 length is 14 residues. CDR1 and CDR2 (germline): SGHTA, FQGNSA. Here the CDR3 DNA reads TGTGCCAGCAGCTTCACAGGGTCTGGAAACACCATATATTTT. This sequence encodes CASSFTGSGNTIYF.

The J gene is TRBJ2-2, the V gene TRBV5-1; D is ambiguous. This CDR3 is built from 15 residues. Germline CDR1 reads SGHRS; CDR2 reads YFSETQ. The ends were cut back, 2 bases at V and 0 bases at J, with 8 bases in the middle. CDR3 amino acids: CASSFDSSNTGELFF. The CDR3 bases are TGCGCCAGCAGCTTCGACTCTTCGAACACCGGGGAGCTGTTTTTT.

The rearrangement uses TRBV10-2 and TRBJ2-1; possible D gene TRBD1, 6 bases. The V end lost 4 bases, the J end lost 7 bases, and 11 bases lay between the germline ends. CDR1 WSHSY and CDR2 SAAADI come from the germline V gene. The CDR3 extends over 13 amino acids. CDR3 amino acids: CASSVTGLNEQFF. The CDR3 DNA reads TGCGCCAGCAGTGTAACAGGGTTGAATGAGCAGTTCTTC.

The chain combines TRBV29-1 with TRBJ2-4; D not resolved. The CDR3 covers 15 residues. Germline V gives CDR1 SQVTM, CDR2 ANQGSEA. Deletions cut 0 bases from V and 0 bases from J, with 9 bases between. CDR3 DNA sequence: TGCAGCGTTGAAGATCTAGGAGTAGCCAAAAACATTCAGTACTTC. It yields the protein CSVEDLGVAKNIQYF. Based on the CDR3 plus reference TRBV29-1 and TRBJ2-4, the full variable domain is SAVISQKPSRDICQRGTSLTIQCQVDSQVTMMFWYRQQPGQSLTLIATANQGSEATYESGFVIDKFPISRPNLTFSTLTVSNMSPEDSSIYLCSVEDLGVAKNIQYFGAGTRLSVL.

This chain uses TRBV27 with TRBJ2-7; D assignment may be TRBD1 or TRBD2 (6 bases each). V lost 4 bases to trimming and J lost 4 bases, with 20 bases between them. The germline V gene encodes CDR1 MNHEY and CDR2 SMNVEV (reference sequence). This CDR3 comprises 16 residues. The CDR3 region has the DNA TGTGCCAGCAGTTCTGACCGAGGGGGGCAGATGTACGAGCAGTACTTC. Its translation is CASSSDRGGQMYEQYF.

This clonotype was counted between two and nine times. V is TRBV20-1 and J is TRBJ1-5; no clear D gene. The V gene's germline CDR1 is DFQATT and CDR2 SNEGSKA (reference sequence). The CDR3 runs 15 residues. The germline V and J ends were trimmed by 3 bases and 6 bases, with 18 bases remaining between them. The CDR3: CSARRLGLEGQPQHF. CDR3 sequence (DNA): TGCAGTGCTAGGAGATTGGGGTTAGAAGGTCAGCCCCAGCATTTT.

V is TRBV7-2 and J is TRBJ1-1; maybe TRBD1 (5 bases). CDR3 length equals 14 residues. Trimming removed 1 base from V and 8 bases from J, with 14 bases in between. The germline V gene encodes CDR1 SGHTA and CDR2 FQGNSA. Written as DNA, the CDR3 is TGTGCCAGCAGCTTAGTAGGCAGGGCCTGGGAAGCTTTCTTT. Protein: CASSLVGRAWEAFF.